The sequence of this T cell receptor beta chain was determined in a study of human thymus T cells. Genomic DNA was extracted from every available blood leukocyte. Germline loops: CDR1 MDHEN, CDR2 SYDVKM. The CDR3 has 13 amino acids. V was cut by 8 bases and J by 2 bases, with 12 bases left in between. Clones were read by immunoSEQ multiplex PCR, and TCRdb kept only the in-frame ones, dropping some. The data contain some 46,000 clones, approximately 95% of them singletons. The genes are TRBV28 and TRBJ2-5; D might be TRBD2 (6 bases). The receptor comes from a girl less than two years old with a congenital heart defect but otherwise immunologically healthy. The sequenced material came from blood. This chain's CDR3 is CASVRGLQETQYF. The CDR3 region has the DNA TGTGCCAGCGTCCGGGGACTTCAAGAGACCCAGTACTTC. The entire variable domain, with the rest obtained from reference TRBV28 and TRBJ2-5, is as follows: DVKVTQSSRYLVKRTGEKVFLECVQDMDHENMFWYRQDPGLGLRLIYFSYDVKMKEKGDIPEGYSVSREKKERFSLILESASTNQTSMYLCASVRGLQETQYFGPGTRLLVL.